A selection of T cell receptor beta chains follows, all from one sample in a study of blood T cell repertoires in COVID-19. The data were produced by immunoSEQ multiplex PCR, yet TCRdb's version contains in-frame clones alone and is incomplete. The profile shows some 20,000 clones, roughly nine tenths of them singletons. Sequenced input: peripheral blood. These receptors all come from a human donor in a cohort sampled during active COVID-19. The CDR3 runs from the conserved cysteine through the conserved F or W. Each record gives: clone size, V gene, D gene, J gene, CDR3 protein, CDR3 DNA. A D gene is named only where the DNA matches it firmly. Only some rows state a clone size, as once, few, many or a class for expanded clones.

>-|TRBV19|TRBD1|TRBJ2-7
CASSRDRGTEQYF
TGTGCCAGTAGTCGGGACAGGGGAACCGAGCAGTACTTC
>-|TRBV2|TRBD2|TRBJ2-7
CASRLAGVYEQYF
TGTGCCAGTAGACTAGCGGGGGTCTACGAGCAGTACTTC
>once|TRBV4-2|-|TRBJ2-2
CASSQESGVVTGELFF
TGTGCCAGCAGCCAAGAGTCGGGGGTGGTCACCGGGGAGCTGTTTTTT
>-|TRBV13|-|TRBJ1-2
CASSSDSAGEYGYTF
TGTGCCAGCAGCTCCGACTCGGCAGGGGAGTATGGCTACACCTTC
>-|TRBV5-4|TRBD2|TRBJ2-7
CASSGGLVTYEQYF
TGTGCCAGCAGCGGAGGACTAGTAACCTACGAGCAGTACTTC
>-|TRBV7-3|-|TRBJ2-2
CASSPRNGPTGELFF
TGTGCCAGCAGCCCTAGAAACGGCCCGACCGGGGAGCTGTTTTTT
>once|TRBV7-9|TRBD2|TRBJ2-1
CASSQPRSSGGGGYNEQFF
TGTGCCAGCAGCCAGCCCCGTTCTAGCGGAGGCGGGGGCTACAATGAGCAGTTCTTC
>-|TRBV5-1|TRBD1|TRBJ1-1
CASSPSFGTGGVTEAFF
TGCGCCAGCAGCCCCTCATTCGGGACAGGGGGGGTTACTGAAGCTTTCTTT
>-|TRBV28|TRBD1|TRBJ2-1
CASSLAGQGYNEQFF
TGTGCCAGCAGTTTAGCGGGACAGGGATACAATGAGCAGTTCTTC
>-|TRBV3-1/TRBV3-2|-|TRBJ2-3
CASSPLSTDTQYF
TGTGCCAGCAGCCCTCTAAGCACAGATACGCAGTATTTT
>-|TRBV7-2|-|TRBJ1-5
CASSFRDGNQPQHF
TGTGCCAGCAGCTTCAGGGATGGGAATCAGCCCCAGCATTTT
>-|TRBV2|-|TRBJ1-4
CASSEFGGKEKLFF
TGTGCCAGCAGTGAATTTGGAGGGAAAGAAAAACTGTTTTTT
>few|TRBV11-2|-|TRBJ1-2
CASSLYPDGYTF
TGTGCCAGCAGCTTATATCCGGATGGCTACACCTTC
>-|TRBV28|TRBD2|TRBJ2-7
CASRIGTTYEQYF
TGTGCCAGCAGAATCGGGACTACCTACGAGCAGTACTTC
>-|TRBV5-5|TRBD1|TRBJ2-3
CASSSRQGAGTDTQYF
TGTGCCAGCAGCTCACGACAGGGGGCCGGCACAGATACGCAGTATTTT
>-|TRBV11-2|TRBD1|TRBJ1-2
CASGRWDRISSGYTF
TGTGCCAGCGGGAGATGGGACAGGATATCGAGTGGCTACACCTTC